This T cell receptor (beta chain) was retrieved from a study of T cell repertoires in cytomegalovirus infection (dated by TCRdb to 2018 to 2020). Context from the whole study: Recently identified HLA-C-restricted CMV epitopes, whose presentation resists viral immunomodulation, were targeted by peptide stimulations together with well-studied HLA-B-restricted epitopes. Donor HLA type was relevant to the analysis, as public TCR beta signatures indicated carriage of CMV infection together with the matching HLA type. Study-wide findings and limitations: In both this cohort and an independent approximately 370-donor cohort, the cumulative frequency of public TCR beta family members distinguished carriers of CMV infection plus the relevant HLA type. In the ex vivo response, HLA-C-restricted CMV-specific TCR beta clonotypes were dominant, and in two of eight donors the single most frequent clonotype came from this HLA-C-restricted group.

Reading from cysteine to phenylalanine, the CDR3 counts 14 amino acids. Only the CDR3 portion is preserved as DNA: 42 bases, with reading frame beginning at the first base. The trim is 8 bases for V and 0 bases for J, with a gap of 12 bases between the germline ends. CDR1 and CDR2, looked up from the germline V gene, are MRHNA and SNTAGT. For this clonotype: This clone's antigen is unknown. Base qualities are not provided; no much larger clone lies one nucleotide away.

These reads were obtained on an Illumina HiSeq 1500. TCRdb reanalyzed the raw reads on its own, using fastp at Q25 for trimming and MiXCR for clone calling, and kept in-frame beta chains. Every CDR3 protein is listed once, alongside the most common genes and DNA of its rows. The sample yields around 770,000 distinct CDR3 sequences; almost 30% were counted once. The ten largest clones capture 10% to 15% of the sample. The meaning of the sample's treatment or condition label: in vitro stimulation with specific CMV peptide epitopes to enrich CMV-specific T cells. Recombination connected TRBV6-4 to TRBJ2-3; the D gene lacks a confident call. The clonotype comes from a human donor in good health (CMV status not recorded). Some clones in this sample may be carry-over from other donors' samples. This material consisted of cultured CD8+ T cells from PBMCs, taken from culture after CMV antigen stimulation. This receptor carries the CDR3 CASVKKDSTDTQYF. The nucleotide sequence is given as TGTGCCAGCGTCAAGAAGGATAGCACAGATACGCAGTATTTT.